This TCR beta chain is drawn from a study of human T cells and chemical hapten exposure. TCRdb reprocessed the RACE reads via MiXCR and lists one record per CDR3 protein. The sample includes 100,000 or so distinct CDR3 sequences, under 12% of them seen just once. This clonotype was seen a few times. Time point indicated: patch test 1, 2 weeks after DPC sensitization. As to treatment: therapeutic diphenylcyclopropenone sensitization with weekly scalp DPC. The CDR3 is made up of 13 amino acids. Germline V lookup: CDR1 SGHTA, CDR2 FQGTGA. The junction had 4 bases not matched to a gene; V was cut back by 2 bases and J by 9 bases.

This material consisted of whole blood, taken in connection with sensitization to the hapten diphenylcyclopropenone (DPC). The receptor comes from a man aged 35 to 55 with alopecia areata. Some clones in this sample may be carry-over from other donors' samples. This rearrangement joins TRBV7-3 to TRBJ2-1, with 7 bases lining up with TRBD2. The CDR3 nucleotides read TGTGCCAGCAGCTTAGTGACTAGCTCTGAGCAGTTCTTC. This codes for CASSLVTSSEQFF.